What follows describes a single TCR beta chain. This clone was seen a single time. The specificity of this receptor is unknown. No qualities accompany the bases; no much larger clone lies one base away. The sample comes from a study of blood T cell repertoires in COVID-19 (dated by TCRdb to the early 2020s). For the wider study: Samples from collaborators originated in the United States, Italy and Spain and spanned both the acute and convalescent phases of COVID-19. The samples were drawn from the first 160 participants of the ongoing ImmuneRACE study and from about 1,200 subjects provided by 6 global collaborators. The repertoires were released in a freely available public database intended as a resource for research on the immune response to SARS-CoV-2. The sample metadata nearly always contained a de-identified subject ID, COVID-19 status, age in years and sex. Where available, HLA class I and class II types were obtained from metadata supplied by the sample provider rather than from assay-based typing. Deeply sampled blood TCRbeta repertoires from subjects exposed to, actively infected with, or recovered from COVID-19 were included in the dataset. The prospective study material was composed of cDNA or gDNA derived from T cells, B-cell-depleted T cells, or PBMCs. What the authors observed across the whole study: The amount of clinical and demographic metadata varied by source and participant and was provided uncurated.

TCRbeta CDR3 regions were amplified from genomic DNA using the immunoSEQ Assay, a bias-controlled multiplex PCR. Per the source publication's procedure: The number of nucleated cells in each sample was estimated from the amplification of reference gene primers within the assay. To quantify the absolute abundance of each unique TCRbeta CDR3 rearrangement, sequence reads were collapsed and filtered. For each sample, productive Simpson clonality was calculated by taking the square root of Simpson's diversity index across productive rearrangements. In its TCRdb copy, this immuneACCESS table keeps in-frame sequences only and misses some clones. Where compared with another copy, unresolved V genes explain less than half of these, and the others have no known cause. V and J calls and clone size are given by that table; D and trimming were obtained from the DNA. The sample table records fewer than 100,000 clones; 85% of these occur just once. The top ten hold roughly 9.6% of the sample.

In Seattle, one collaborating source enrolled patients while the infection was active and tracked those patients longitudinally over the course of disease. Whole blood was collected in K2EDTA tubes by collaborating institutions according to the institutions' own protocols. For TCRbeta analysis, collaborator samples were shipped as frozen whole blood, as isolated PBMCs, or as DNA extracted from either sample type. CDR1 and CDR2, per the germline V gene, are SNHLY and FYNNEI. The germline ends are 11 bases apart after V is trimmed by 7 bases and J by 1 base. Including the terminal cysteine and phenylalanine, the CDR3 comprises 14 residues. The CDR3 DNA has 42 bases and is translated from base 1.

Sequenced input: peripheral blood. The source is a man aged 45-65 years with COVID-19, enrolled during active disease. This chain joins TRBV2 to TRBJ2-4; possibly the D gene is TRBD2, per 5 matching bases. For the CDR3, the sequence is CASNTGLAKNIQYF. The DNA sequence is TGTGCCAGCAACACCGGACTGGCCAAAAACATTCAGTACTTC.